Shown below are 18 T cell receptor beta chains from a single sample sequenced in a study of blood T cell repertoires in COVID-19. Profiling relied on immunoSEQ multiplex PCR, and the TCRdb table lists in-frame clones only, not all of them. The sample lists 150,000 to 200,000 clones, 85% occurring once. Sequenced: peripheral blood. The receptor source for this set is a human donor with acute or convalescent COVID-19. The donor label of this sample is uncertain.

The chain employs TRBV7-2 and TRBJ1-1, with TRBD1 as a possible D gene (5 bases). This CDR3 is 14 amino acids long. The germline gives CDR1 SGHTA, CDR2 FQGNSA. The V end lost 4 bases, the J end lost 4 bases, and 13 bases lay between the germline ends. CDR3 sequence (DNA): TGTGCCAGCAGCTCCCAGGGCCGGAGCACTGAAGCTTTCTTT. Translated, it gives CASSSQGRSTEAFF.

This clone appeared once. The chain links TRBV7-9 to TRBJ1-1; tentatively, D is TRBD1 (6 bases). V lost 5 bases and J lost 4, with 23 bases in between. The CDR3 has 17 residues. Germline V gives CDR1 SEHNR, CDR2 FQNEAQ (reference sequence). The CDR3 is CASSPHTSDRLGTEAFF. Here the CDR3 DNA reads TGTGCCAGCAGCCCTCACACCTCAGACAGGTTGGGCACTGAAGCTTTCTTT.

The chain combines TRBV6-5 with TRBJ1-1; D uncertain. Trimming took 6 bases from V and 1 from J, leaving 12 bases between them. The germline V gene has CDR1 MNHEY and CDR2 SVGAGI. The CDR3 totals 14 residues. The CDR3 region is CASRRSEGNTEAFF. The DNA for the CDR3 is TGTGCCAGCAGGCGGTCGGAGGGGAACACTGAAGCTTTCTTT.

The chain employs TRBV18 and TRBJ1-2, with 9 bases fitting TRBD1. Unmatched junction bases numbered 10, after V lost 4 bases and J lost 4 bases. CDR1 is KGHSH, CDR2 LQKENI, per germline. There are 16 residues in the CDR3. The CDR3 coding sequence is TGTGCCAGCTCACACACAACAGGGGGCAGCAGCTATGGCTACACCTTC. This codes for CASSHTTGGSSYGYTF.

The gene calls are TRBV15 and TRBJ1-2, with 8 bases matching TRBD1. The CDR3 length is 15 residues. The germline V gene encodes CDR1 LNHNV and CDR2 YYDKDF (reference sequence). The J segment lost 2 bases and the V segment lost 1 base, leaving 3 bases of the junction unmatched. CDR3 bases: TGTGCCACCAGCAGAGTTGGGACAGGAAACTATGGCTACACCTTC. Protein sequence: CATSRVGTGNYGYTF.

The rearrangement uses TRBV5-6 and TRBJ1-6; TRBD1 is a possible D gene (6 bases). There are 15 residues in the CDR3. V lost 0 bases to trimming and J lost 4 bases, with 8 bases between them. Germline V gene data show CDR1 as SGHDT and CDR2 as YYEEEE. The chain's CDR3 is CASSLAGQYNSPLHF. CDR3 nucleotide sequence: TGTGCCAGCAGCTTGGCGGGACAATATAATTCACCCCTCCACTTT.

The count of this clone is one. The chain joins TRBV27 to TRBJ1-4, with D perhaps TRBD1 (5 bases). In germline, CDR1 is MNHEY, CDR2 SMNVEV (reference sequence). CDR3 length equals 14 residues. V lost 6 bases and J 8 bases, leaving 16 bases between the germline ends. CDR3: CASRPAGLNEKLFF. The DNA of the CDR3 is TGTGCCAGCAGGCCGGCAGGGTTAAACGAAAAACTGTTTTTT.

The rearrangement joins TRBV7-9 to TRBJ1-1; D may be TRBD1 (6 bases). CDR1 and CDR2 from the germline V gene are SEHNR and FQNEAQ (reference sequence). Trimming cost V 4 bases and J 5 bases, with 14 bases left between them. The CDR3 has 14 amino acids. The CDR3 nucleotides are TGTGCCAGCAGCTCAGGACAGCCGGGGACTGAAGCTTTCTTT. This encodes CASSSGQPGTEAFF.

The gene calls are TRBV10-3 and TRBJ1-1; D unresolved. In germline, CDR1 is ENHRY, CDR2 SYGVKD. CDR3 length: 14 amino acids. With 0 bases removed from V and 1 base from J, the gap between germline ends came to 6 bases. The CDR3 coding sequence is TGTGCCATCAGTGAGTCTCAGGCGAACACTGAAGCTTTCTTT. Amino acid sequence: CAISESQANTEAFF.

This clone was seen more than once but under ten times. Other DNA variants within this sample encode the same CDR3. V gene TRBV7-2 combines with J gene TRBJ2-2; 11 nucleotides line up with TRBD2. The trim removed 1 base at V and 1 base at J, leaving 2 bases unmatched. Germline assignment: CDR1 SGHTA and CDR2 FQGNSA. The CDR3 loop spans 17 amino acids. The CDR3 is CASSLGLAGGNTGELFF. CDR3 DNA sequence: TGTGCCAGCAGCTTAGGGCTAGCGGGGGGGAACACCGGGGAGCTGTTTTTT.

This chain links TRBV6-5 with TRBJ1-2; TRBD1 is a possible D gene (6 bases). Germline V gene sequence: CDR1 MNHEY, CDR2 SVGAGI. V shed 3 bases and J shed 6 bases, with 17 bases lying between them. CDR3 length: 15 residues. The CDR3 DNA is TGTGCCAGCAGTTATTACCCAGGGGCCGAGGATGGCTACACCTTC. This translates into CASSYYPGAEDGYTF.

The J gene is TRBJ1-6, the V gene TRBV4-3, with D maybe TRBD1 (5 bases). V was trimmed by 3 bases and J by 7 bases, leaving 16 bases between them. This CDR3 spans 16 amino acids. The germline gives CDR1 LGHNA, CDR2 YSLEER. The CDR3 nucleotides read TGCGCCAGCAGCCAGAGGAGGGGAGTAGGGAATTCACCCCTCCACTTT. It codes for CASSQRRGVGNSPLHF.

The CDR3 region has the DNA TGTGCCAGCGCGACAGGGTCGGAAAACATTCAGTACTTC. Translated: CASATGSENIQYF. The rearrangement joins TRBV12-3 or TRBV12-4 to TRBJ2-4; the match to TRBD1 covers 7 bases. V dropped 8 bases and J dropped 5; count of bases not matched to a gene: 6. The CDR3 spans 13 residues.

The chain recombines TRBV29-1 with TRBJ2-1; 8 bases are a match to TRBD1. Germline V CDR1 and CDR2: SQVTM, ANQGSEA. This CDR3 has 13 residues. Unmatched junction bases numbered 6, after V lost 7 bases and J lost 4 bases. This chain's CDR3 is CSGGQGRYNEQFF. For the CDR3, the DNA is TGCAGCGGAGGACAGGGAAGATACAATGAGCAGTTCTTC.

The chain employs TRBV7-2 and TRBJ2-5; 9 bases line up with TRBD1. V shed 2 bases and J 7 bases; nucleotides not matched to a gene: 5. CDR3 length: 14 amino acids. Germline lookup yields CDR1 SGHTA and CDR2 FQGNSA. CDR3 sequence (DNA): TGTGCCAGCAGCTTAATTGGACAGGGGTGGACCCAGTACTTC. Translated: CASSLIGQGWTQYF.

The genes are TRBV7-2 and TRBJ1-5; the D gene is possibly TRBD1 (6 bases). Trimming pared 2 bases from V and 4 bases from J, leaving 9 bases between. The V gene's germline CDR1 is SGHTA and CDR2 FQGNSA. CDR3 length: 14 amino acids. CDR3 DNA: TGTGCCAGCAGCTTAAGAGGGGGAAATCAGCCCCAGCATTTT. Its protein is CASSLRGGNQPQHF.

Only one count was recorded for this clone. The rearrangement links TRBV6-6 to TRBJ2-1, with a weak D call TRBD1 (6 bases). In germline, CDR1 is MNHNY, CDR2 SVGAGI (reference sequence). This CDR3 contains 16 residues. Trimming took 1 base from V and 9 from J, leaving 19 bases between them. This chain's CDR3 is CASSYFPPTGNTEQFF. In DNA, the CDR3 is TGTGCCAGCAGTTACTTTCCCCCGACAGGCAACACTGAGCAGTTCTTC.

The chain links TRBV24-1 to TRBJ1-2; 8 bases fit TRBD1. Germline loops: CDR1 KGHDR, CDR2 SFDVKD. The junction had 9 bases not matched to a gene; V was cut back by 2 bases and J by 5 bases. This CDR3 contains 16 residues. The CDR3: CATSDYKTGASYGYTF. CDR3 in DNA: TGTGCCACCAGTGATTATAAGACAGGGGCGAGTTATGGCTACACCTTC.